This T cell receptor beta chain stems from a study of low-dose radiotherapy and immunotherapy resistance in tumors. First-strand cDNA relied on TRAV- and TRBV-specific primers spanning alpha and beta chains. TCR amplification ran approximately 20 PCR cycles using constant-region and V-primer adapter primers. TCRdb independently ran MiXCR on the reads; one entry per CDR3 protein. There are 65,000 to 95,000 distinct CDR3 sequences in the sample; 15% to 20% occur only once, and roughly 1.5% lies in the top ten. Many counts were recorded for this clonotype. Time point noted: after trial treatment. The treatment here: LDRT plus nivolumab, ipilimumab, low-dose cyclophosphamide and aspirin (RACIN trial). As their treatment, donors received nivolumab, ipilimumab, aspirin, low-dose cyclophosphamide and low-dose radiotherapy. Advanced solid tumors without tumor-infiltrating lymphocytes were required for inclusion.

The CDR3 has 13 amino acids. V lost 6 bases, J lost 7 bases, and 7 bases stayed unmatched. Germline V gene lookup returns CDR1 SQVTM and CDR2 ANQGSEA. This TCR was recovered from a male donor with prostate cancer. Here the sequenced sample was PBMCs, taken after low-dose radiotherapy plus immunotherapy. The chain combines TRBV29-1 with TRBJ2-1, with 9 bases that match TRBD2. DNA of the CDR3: TGCAGCGTGATGGGGCTAGCGGGGAATGAGCAGTTCTTC. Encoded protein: CSVMGLAGNEQFF.